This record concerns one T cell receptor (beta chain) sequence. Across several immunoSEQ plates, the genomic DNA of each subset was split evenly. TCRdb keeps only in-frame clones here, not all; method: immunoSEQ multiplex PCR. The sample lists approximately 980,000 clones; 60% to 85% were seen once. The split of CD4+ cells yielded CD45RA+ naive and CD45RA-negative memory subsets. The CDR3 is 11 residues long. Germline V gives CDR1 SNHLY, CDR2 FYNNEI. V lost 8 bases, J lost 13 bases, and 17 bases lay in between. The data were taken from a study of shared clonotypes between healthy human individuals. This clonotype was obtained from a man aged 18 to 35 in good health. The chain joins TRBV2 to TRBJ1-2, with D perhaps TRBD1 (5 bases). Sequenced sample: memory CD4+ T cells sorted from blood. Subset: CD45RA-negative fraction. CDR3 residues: CASGGRLQGTF. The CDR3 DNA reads TGTGCCAGCGGAGGGCGACTTCAGGGCACCTTC.